This T cell receptor beta chain appears in the sequencing data of a study of T cells after yellow fever vaccination. The study's findings and limits: Subsequent booster samples again held most clones from primary vaccination (roughly 96% CD4, roughly 88% CD8).

TCRdb reprocessed the 5' RACE reads via MiXCR and lists one record per CDR3 protein. The sample holds approximately 610,000 distinct CDR3 sequences, less than 20% seen once. The CDR3 is 17 residues long. The V segment lost 5 bases and the J segment 2 bases; nucleotides outside the gene matches: 14. Germline CDR1 is SGHAT and CDR2 is FQDESV (reference sequence). Turning to this clonotype: The antigen is unknown.

The receptor was derived from a man younger than 35 who received the YFV17D yellow fever vaccine. V usage is TRBV11-1 and J usage is TRBJ2-5; 7 bases match TRBD2. Here the sequenced sample was PBMCs, taken more than 4 days after the first yellow fever vaccination. The CDR3 DNA reads TGTGCCAGCAGCCCGGGCTCAGGGAGGGCGGCGCAAGAGACCCAGTACTTC. This encodes CASSPGSGRAAQETQYF.